A selection of T cell receptor beta chains follows, all from one sample in a study of blood T cell repertoires in COVID-19. Assay: immunoSEQ multiplex PCR; the TCRdb copy retains only in-frame clones and omits some. The sample includes around 180,000 clones, roughly four fifths seen only once; the top ten take roughly 7%. What was sequenced was peripheral blood. The receptors originated from a human donor in a cohort sampled during active COVID-19. Each CDR3 is given with its conserved first and last residue. Each record gives: V gene, D gene, J gene, clone size, CDR3 protein, CDR3 DNA. A D gene is named only where the DNA matches it firmly. Size tells how often a clone was seen (once, few, many) or the class of an expanded clone, and some rows leave it out.

>TRBV4-1|.|TRBJ1-1|.
CASSQVRGDEAFF
TGCGCCAGCAGCCAAGTAAGGGGCGACGAAGCTTTCTTT
>TRBV2|TRBD2|TRBJ2-2|.
CASRLAGGPNGELFF
TGTGCCAGCAGATTAGCGGGGGGGCCTAACGGGGAGCTGTTTTTT
>TRBV5-1|.|TRBJ2-7|.
CASSPTQQGYEQYF
TGCGCCAGCAGCCCCACACAACAGGGATACGAGCAGTACTTC
>TRBV7-9|.|TRBJ2-5|once
CASSLGGGQETQYF
TGTGCCAGCAGCTTAGGGGGCGGCCAAGAGACCCAGTACTTC
>TRBV7-9|TRBD1|TRBJ2-1|.
CASSYSGTGEGNEQFF
TGTGCCAGCAGCTATTCCGGGACAGGGGAGGGGAATGAGCAGTTCTTC
>TRBV29-1|.|TRBJ1-3|.
CSVRGGSGNTIYF
TGCAGCGTCCGGGGAGGCTCTGGAAACACCATATATTTT
>TRBV25-1|.|TRBJ1-1|.
CASHGGGGMNTEAFF
TGTGCCAGCCACGGAGGTGGAGGCATGAACACTGAAGCTTTCTTT
>TRBV2|.|TRBJ1-1|.
CASLDRTPNTEAFF
TGTGCCAGCCTAGACAGGACCCCGAACACTGAAGCTTTCTTT
>TRBV5-4|TRBD2|TRBJ2-1|.
CASSQPGLAGYNEQFF
TGTGCCAGCAGCCAGCCGGGACTAGCTGGTTACAATGAGCAGTTCTTC
>TRBV7-8|TRBD1|TRBJ2-5|.
CASSLEGTGKVTQYF
TGTGCCAGCAGCTTAGAGGGGACAGGGAAGGTGACCCAGTACTTC
>TRBV10-2|TRBD2|TRBJ2-7|once
CASRTSGVSSYEQYF
TGCGCCAGCAGGACTAGCGGGGTAAGCTCCTACGAGCAGTACTTC
>TRBV19|.|TRBJ1-2|.
CASTAGTGGYTF
TGTGCCAGTACGGCGGGGACGGGTGGCTACACCTTC
>TRBV9|TRBD1|TRBJ1-2|.
CASRGTGRGYTF
TGTGCCAGCAGGGGGACAGGTCGGGGCTACACCTTC
>TRBV5-1|.|TRBJ1-1|once
CASSSSGPNTEAFF
TGCGCCAGCAGCTCGTCTGGGCCGAACACTGAAGCTTTCTTT
>TRBV6-5|.|TRBJ2-1|.
CATRVSYNEQFF
TGTGCCACCCGGGTCTCCTACAATGAGCAGTTCTTC
>TRBV20-1|.|TRBJ2-7|.
CSASSGQGANEQYF
.
>TRBV19|.|TRBJ1-2|.
CASKAGDRNGYTF
TGTGCCAGTAAAGCAGGGGATAGGAATGGCTACACCTTC
>TRBV6-5|TRBD1|TRBJ2-1|.
CASSSRQGAISNEQFF
TGTGCCAGCAGTTCCAGACAGGGGGCGATAAGTAATGAGCAGTTCTTC
>TRBV2|TRBD2|TRBJ2-7|.
CASSDVSGGYEQYF
TGTGCCAGCAGTGATGTTAGCGGGGGCTACGAGCAGTACTTC
>TRBV4-1|.|TRBJ1-6|.
CASSQEGSARGNSPLHF
TGCGCCAGCAGCCAAGAGGGGTCAGCAAGGGGGAATTCACCCCTCCACTTT
>TRBV2|.|TRBJ1-4|.
CASSEAYDTSTNEKLFF
TGTGCCAGCAGTGAAGCCTACGACACCTCAACTAATGAAAAACTGTTTTTT
>TRBV10-3|TRBD2|TRBJ2-3|.
CAIHGGGDTDTQYF
TGTGCCATCCACGGCGGGGGAGACACAGATACGCAGTATTTT
>TRBV12-5|TRBD1|TRBJ2-7|.
CASAEPEGGQDMNEQYF
TGTGCTAGTGCCGAACCGGAGGGGGGACAGGACATGAACGAGCAGTACTTC
>TRBV4-1|TRBD1|TRBJ1-5|.
CASSQPDRGDNQPQHF
TGCGCCAGCAGCCAGCCGGACAGGGGTGACAATCAGCCCCAGCATTTT
>TRBV19|.|TRBJ2-3|.
CASTLGGGMASTDTQYF
TGTGCCAGTACCTTAGGGGGAGGGATGGCGAGCACAGATACGCAGTATTTT
>TRBV6-4|.|TRBJ2-2|few
CASSTGTVGHTGELFF
TGTGCCAGCAGCACTGGGACTGTGGGCCACACCGGGGAGCTGTTTTTT
>TRBV21-1|.|TRBJ1-6|.
CASSTNPAHLRGNNSPLHF
TGTGCCAGCAGCACAAACCCCGCCCATCTCCGTGGCAATAATTCACCCCTCCACTTT
>TRBV6-5|.|TRBJ2-7|.
CASSRDSPDYEQYF
TGTGCCAGCAGTCGGGACTCCCCCGATTACGAGCAGTACTTC
>TRBV9|TRBD1|TRBJ2-3|.
CASSVGGQGHTDTQYF
TGTGCCAGCAGCGTAGGGGGACAGGGACACACAGATACGCAGTATTTT
>TRBV28|.|TRBJ1-1|.
CASSPEGRSEGTEAFF
TGTGCCAGCAGTCCGGAGGGACGGAGTGAGGGCACTGAAGCTTTCTTT
>TRBV19|.|TRBJ2-4|.
CASSNGVAKNIQYF
TGTGCCAGTAGTAACGGGGTAGCCAAAAACATTCAGTACTTC
>TRBV7-9|TRBD1|TRBJ1-1|once
CASSSTADRGSFTEAFF
TGTGCCAGCAGCTCGACTGCGGACAGGGGGAGTTTTACTGAAGCTTTCTTT
>TRBV11-3|.|TRBJ2-3|.
CASSRTVLDTQYF
TGTGCCAGCAGCAGGACAGTATTAGATACGCAGTATTTT
>TRBV27|.|TRBJ1-4|.
CASSFWGVNEKLFF
TGTGCCAGCAGTTTTTGGGGGGTTAATGAAAAACTGTTTTTT
>TRBV7-3|TRBD1|TRBJ2-1|.
CASSSSGTGESEQFF
TGTGCCAGCAGCTCTTCCGGGACAGGGGAGAGTGAGCAGTTCTTC
>TRBV3-1/TRBV3-2|TRBD1|TRBJ2-3|.
CASSTDRADTQYF
TGTGCCAGCAGCACAGACAGGGCAGATACGCAGTATTTT
>TRBV3-1/TRBV3-2|TRBD2|TRBJ2-7|.
CASSQETGGLEQYF
TGTGCCAGCAGCCAAGAAACGGGGGGGCTCGAGCAGTACTTC
>TRBV5-1|TRBD2|TRBJ2-5|.
CASSLGTNQETQYF
TGCGCCAGCAGCCTCGGGACTAACCAAGAGACCCAGTACTTC
>TRBV6-1|TRBD1|TRBJ2-4|.
CASSAWTGVDSVLAKNIQYF
TGTGCCAGCAGTGCCTGGACAGGGGTTGATAGTGTCCTAGCCAAAAACATTCAGTACTTC
>TRBV10-3|TRBD1|TRBJ1-5|.
CATGQGDQPQHF
TGTGCCACGGGACAGGGTGATCAGCCCCAGCATTTT
>TRBV9|TRBD2|TRBJ2-5|.
CASATSGGTETQYF
TGTGCCAGCGCGACTAGCGGGGGTACAGAGACCCAGTACTTC
>TRBV4-1|TRBD1|TRBJ1-4|once
CASSQAPGWTGVGEKLFF
TGCGCCAGCAGCCAAGCCCCCGGCTGGACAGGGGTGGGTGAAAAACTGTTTTTT
>TRBV6-5|.|TRBJ2-7|.
CASLGALHYEQYF
TGTGCCAGCTTGGGGGCCCTTCACTACGAGCAGTACTTC
>TRBV6-6|TRBD2|TRBJ2-2|once
CASSPGLAGIVGELFF
TGTGCCAGCAGCCCCGGACTAGCGGGGATCGTCGGGGAGCTGTTTTTT
>TRBV3-1/TRBV3-2|.|TRBJ2-7|few
CASSQQGFSYEQYF
TGTGCCAGCAGCCAACAGGGGTTCTCCTACGAGCAGTACTTC
>TRBV2|.|TRBJ1-6|.
CASRVGAQVNF
TGTGCCAGCAGAGTAGGGGCACAGGTCAACTTT
>TRBV5-1|.|TRBJ1-5|few
CASSLEGASNQPQHF
TGCGCCAGCAGCTTGGAAGGGGCGAGCAATCAGCCCCAGCATTTT
>TRBV7-8|TRBD2|TRBJ2-7|.
CASSLVGGGDYEQYF
TGTGCCAGCAGCTTGGTTGGCGGGGGGGACTACGAGCAGTACTTC
>TRBV9|TRBD1|TRBJ1-2|.
CASSSGQGKSYGYTF
TGTGCCAGCAGCAGTGGACAGGGGAAGTCCTATGGCTACACCTTC
>TRBV6-5|.|TRBJ2-7|.
CASTSPRVAYEQYF
TGTGCCAGCACCTCCCCTCGAGTGGCCTACGAGCAGTACTTC